Each of the 31 T cell receptor beta chains below was sequenced from the same sample in a study of blood T cell repertoires in COVID-19. Sequencing used immunoSEQ multiplex PCR; TCRdb keeps in-frame clones, though not all of them. The sample lists fewer than 250,000 clones, around 82% occurring once. Sample: peripheral blood. These receptors originate from a middle-aged woman with acute or convalescent COVID-19.

The chain employs TRBV3-1 (or the pseudogene TRBV3-2) and TRBJ1-3, with 9 positions matching TRBD1. The CDR3 totals 15 residues. CDR1 is LGHDT, CDR2 YNNKEL, per germline (reference sequence). Trimming at V came to 8 bases and at J to 0 bases, leaving 5 bases not matched to a gene. Written as DNA, the CDR3 is TGTGCCAGCGCGGACAGGGGCCTCTCTGGAAACACCATATATTTT. Protein sequence: CASADRGLSGNTIYF.

The chain couples TRBV21-1 to TRBJ2-3; TRBD2, the table's D call, was not compared with the DNA. TRBV21-1 is assigned pseudogene status. The CDR3 covers 15 residues. The chain's CDR3 is CASNVRVPGTDTQYF. The CDR3, as DNA: TGTGCCAGCAACGTACGAGTGCCTGGCACAGATACGCAGTATTTT.

The V and J genes are TRBV13 and TRBJ2-1, with a weak D call TRBD1 (6 bases). CDR3 length equals 13 residues. Trimming stripped 5 bases from V and 4 bases from J, with 9 bases between. Germline V CDR1 and CDR2: PRHDT, FYEKMQ (reference sequence). The CDR3 here is CASSRDKYNEQFF. For the CDR3, the DNA is TGTGCCAGCAGCCGGGACAAATACAATGAGCAGTTCTTC.

The chain has TRBV12-3 or TRBV12-4 and TRBJ2-5; no definite D call. V was cut by 5 bases and J by 7 bases, with 14 bases left in between. The CDR3 is 13 residues long. The CDR3 DNA sequence: TGTGCCAGCAGTGCCCACCCCCGCGGGACCCAGTACTTC. The encoded protein is CASSAHPRGTQYF.

This clone was detected a few times. The chain has TRBV7-3 and TRBJ2-1, with D possibly matching TRBD2 (5 bases). Trimming took 5 bases from V and 8 from J, leaving 16 bases between them. Germline values: CDR1 SGHTA, CDR2 FQGTGA. The CDR3 totals 14 residues. The CDR3 loop is CASSPGISGYEQFF. DNA of the CDR3: TGTGCCAGCAGCCCCGGAATTTCGGGGTATGAGCAGTTCTTC.

CDR3 in DNA: TGTGCCAGCAGCTTGGACGGGAGGGGGCTCTCCTACGAGCAGTACTTC. It encodes CASSLDGRGLSYEQYF. This chain links TRBV5-5 with TRBJ2-7; D is perhaps TRBD2 (8 bases). Germline CDR1 SGHKS, CDR2 YYEKEE (reference sequence). This CDR3 region has 16 residues. With 0 bases removed from V and 0 bases from J, the gap between germline ends came to 13 bases.

V usage is TRBV10-1 and J usage is TRBJ1-6; TRBD1 matches 9 bases. Germline CDR1 and CDR2: WNHNN and SYGVQD (reference sequence). The V segment lost 4 bases and the J segment 8 bases; nucleotides outside the gene matches: 6. The CDR3 spans 15 residues. In nucleotides, the CDR3 is TGCGCCAGCAGTGCCACAGGGGGCGAGGATTCACCCCTCCACTTT. It translates to CASSATGGEDSPLHF.

The chain is built from TRBV27 and TRBJ2-7; possible D gene TRBD1, 5 bases. V lost 4 bases, J lost 3 bases, and 19 bases lay in between. The CDR3 extends over 16 amino acids. The germline V gene has CDR1 MNHEY and CDR2 SMNVEV (reference sequence). CDR3 amino acids: CASSSMQGMSVYEQYF. CDR3 coding DNA: TGTGCCAGCAGTTCGATGCAGGGAATGTCGGTCTACGAGCAGTACTTC.

V and J are TRBV11-1 and TRBJ2-7, with D possibly TRBD2 on 6 matching bases. V was clipped by 5 bases and J by 7 bases, with 24 bases between them. The CDR3 length is 16 residues. In germline, CDR1 is SGHAT, CDR2 FQDESV (reference sequence). CDR3 region: CASSPWSGGSVGEQYF. The CDR3 coding sequence is TGTGCCAGCAGCCCCTGGTCTGGAGGGTCGGTCGGGGAGCAGTACTTC.

The rearrangement uses TRBV2 and TRBJ1-2; TRBD1 agrees at 10 bases. The ends lost 3 bases at V and 8 bases at J; junction bases unmatched: 18. The CDR3 is made up of 18 amino acids. Germline CDR1 and CDR2: SNHLY and FYNNEI. The CDR3 DNA sequence: TGTGCCAGCAGTGATTCCTGGACAGGGGGTAAACTCCGCGGGGGCTACACCTTC. Amino acid sequence: CASSDSWTGGKLRGGYTF.

V usage is TRBV23-1 and J usage is TRBJ1-5; 9 nucleotides align to TRBD1. TRBV23-1 is treated as an ORF (open reading frame) with a function not yet certain. The ends lost 6 bases at V and 2 bases at J; junction bases unmatched: 5. This CDR3 is built from 15 residues. The CDR3 loop reads CASRPGQGCNQPQHF. In DNA, the CDR3 is TGCGCCAGCAGACCGGGACAGGGTTGCAATCAGCCCCAGCATTTT.

This clone appeared once. The chain joins TRBV5-6 to TRBJ1-4; 7 bases map to TRBD1. Looked up from germline, CDR1 is SGHDT and CDR2 is YYEEEE. V lost 4 bases and J lost 4; bases outside the gene matches: 7. The CDR3 runs to 15 residues. This CDR3 reads CASSGLDRSNEKLFF. In nucleotides, the CDR3 is TGTGCCAGCAGCGGGCTGGACAGGAGTAATGAAAAACTGTTTTTT.

The CDR3 bases are TGTGCCAGCAGTGAGCTCCAAGAGACCCAGTACTTC. Translating it yields CASSELQETQYF. The chain employs TRBV6-2 or TRBV6-3 and TRBJ2-5; no clear D gene. CDR1 and CDR2 (germline): MNHEY, SVGEGT. The ends were cut back, 5 bases at V and 1 base at J, with 5 bases in the middle. This CDR3 region has 12 residues.

The chain couples TRBV5-1 to TRBJ2-3; 9 bases fit TRBD1. Germline V lookup: CDR1 SGHRS, CDR2 YFSETQ. Trimming took 4 bases from V and 3 from J; bases not matched to a gene: 6. The CDR3 spans 15 residues. The CDR3 sequence: CASSPWTGVTDTQYF. CDR3 DNA sequence: TGCGCCAGCAGCCCGTGGACAGGGGTAACAGATACGCAGTATTTT. The complete variable domain, with remaining parts taken from reference TRBV5-1 and TRBJ2-3, reads KAGVTQTPRYLIKTRGQQVTLSCSPISGHRSVSWYQQTPGQGLQFLFEYFSETQRNKGNFPGRFSGRQFSNSRSEMNVSTLELGDSALYLCASSPWTGVTDTQYFGPGTRLTVL.

The CDR3 loop reads CSVEPPLNYGYTF. CDR3 DNA: TGCAGCGTTGAACCCCCTTTAAACTATGGCTACACCTTC. This chain links TRBV29-1 with TRBJ1-2; D is unresolved. CDR1 is SQVTM, CDR2 ANQGSEA, per germline. V lost 2 bases, J lost 2 bases, and 9 bases lay in between. This CDR3 is built from 13 residues. The variable domain in full, with the rest retrieved from reference TRBV29-1 and TRBJ1-2, is SAVISQKPSRDICQRGTSLTIQCQVDSQVTMMFWYRQQPGQSLTLIATANQGSEATYESGFVIDKFPISRPNLTFSTLTVSNMSPEDSSIYLCSVEPPLNYGYTFGSGTRLTVV.

The chain combines TRBV5-1 with TRBJ2-5; 8 nucleotides match TRBD2. The CDR3 spans 15 residues. The germline gives CDR1 SGHRS, CDR2 YFSETQ. Trimming cost V 0 bases and J 1 base; bases outside gene matches: 2. Here the CDR3 DNA reads TGCGCCAGCAGCTTGGATGGGACTAGCCAAGAGACCCAGTACTTC. Translation: CASSLDGTSQETQYF.

The CDR3 sequence: CASRGDREDETQYF. In nucleotides, the CDR3 is TGTGCCAGCCGGGGAGACAGGGAGGATGAGACCCAGTACTTC. The chain has TRBV9 and TRBJ2-5; D is perhaps TRBD1 (7 bases). The germline CDR1 and CDR2 sequences are SGDLS and YYNGEE. Between the trimmed V and J ends, which lost 7 bases and 5 bases, there was a span of 18 bases. The CDR3 totals 14 residues. The whole variable domain, filled in from reference TRBV9 and TRBJ2-5, reads DSGVTQTPKHLITATGQRVTLRCSPRSGDLSVYWYQQSLDQGLQFLIQYYNGEERAKGNILERFSAQQFPDLHSELNLSSLELGDSALYFCASRGDREDETQYFGPGTRLLVL.

This chain connects TRBV29-1 to TRBJ2-5; tentatively, D is TRBD1 (6 bases). Germline CDR1 and CDR2: SQVTM and ANQGSEA. V shed 5 bases and J shed 5 bases, with 12 bases lying between them. CDR3 length: 12 residues. Here the CDR3 DNA reads TGCAGCGTTAAACAGGGCTGGGAGACCCAGTACTTC. Translated, it gives CSVKQGWETQYF. The full variable domain, its missing parts supplied by reference TRBV29-1 and TRBJ2-5, is SAVISQKPSRDICQRGTSLTIQCQVDSQVTMMFWYRQQPGQSLTLIATANQGSEATYESGFVIDKFPISRPNLTFSTLTVSNMSPEDSSIYLCSVKQGWETQYFGPGTRLLVL.

J is TRBJ2-3 and V is TRBV11-2; D gene uncertain. CDR1 is SGHAT, CDR2 FQNNGV, per germline. CDR3 length: 15 residues. Trimming pared 3 bases from V and 0 bases from J, leaving 10 bases between. Here the CDR3 DNA reads TGTGCCAGCAGCTTTTCAGCGTTCAGCACAGATACGCAGTATTTT. This translates into CASSFSAFSTDTQYF.

This chain connects TRBV6-5 to TRBJ1-3; the D gene is possibly TRBD1 (5 bases). The CDR3 covers 15 residues. In germline, CDR1 is MNHEY, CDR2 SVGAGI. V lost 5 bases and J lost 7, with 18 bases in between. This CDR3 is CASSRGGRFVNTIYF. For the CDR3, the DNA is TGTGCCAGCAGTCGGGGCGGGAGATTCGTCAACACCATATATTTT.

V gene TRBV29-1 combines with J gene TRBJ2-1; no reliable D call. CDR1 and CDR2 from the germline V gene are SQVTM and ANQGSEA. The CDR3 sequence is 17 residues long. V gave up 6 bases and J gave up 2 bases, with 23 bases separating them. The CDR3 DNA reads TGCAGCGTAGGCGGTGAGGCCAACCAAGCAGCCTACAATGAGCAGTTCTTC. Encoded protein: CSVGGEANQAAYNEQFF.

This chain joins TRBV3-1 (or the pseudogene TRBV3-2) and TRBJ2-3; D may be TRBD2 (5 bases). Germline V gene data show CDR1 as LGHDT and CDR2 as YNNKEL (reference sequence). The CDR3 loop spans 18 amino acids. V lost 4 bases and J lost 3, with 23 bases in between. CDR3 amino acids: CASSPKTREGVRTDTQYF. In nucleotides, the CDR3 is TGTGCCAGCAGCCCAAAGACGAGGGAAGGTGTTAGGACAGATACGCAGTATTTT.

J is TRBJ2-3 and V is TRBV7-9, with D uncertain. The CDR3 has 15 amino acids. V lost 5 bases and J 2 bases, leaving 14 bases between the germline ends. Germline V gives CDR1 SEHNR, CDR2 FQNEAQ (reference sequence). For the CDR3, the DNA is TGTGCCAGCAGCCGGCATGCCGAGGACACAGATACGCAGTATTTT. Its protein is CASSRHAEDTDTQYF.

The chain has TRBV19 and TRBJ2-7; a possible D gene is TRBD1 (5 bases). The germline V gene encodes CDR1 LNHDA and CDR2 SQIVND (reference sequence). The CDR3 is made up of 13 amino acids. Trimming shortened V by 3 bases and J by 2 bases, and 8 bases separated the two germline ends. As DNA, the CDR3 is TGTGCCAGTAGTATGGGGCAGCCCTACGAGCAGTACTTC. Translating it yields CASSMGQPYEQYF. Full variable domain (outside the CDR3, taken from reference TRBV19 and TRBJ2-7): DGGITQSPKYLFRKEGQNVTLSCEQNLNHDAMYWYRQDPGQGLRLIYYSQIVNDFQKGDIAEGYSVSREKKESFPLTVTSAQKNPTAFYLCASSMGQPYEQYFGPGTRLTVT.

This chain uses TRBV19 with TRBJ2-3; TRBD2 aligns across 9 bases. CDR3 length equals 17 residues. Germline CDR1 and CDR2: LNHDA and SQIVND (reference sequence). J gave up 3 bases and V 4 bases, and 11 bases lay outside the gene matches. CDR3 region: CASSTFLAGERTDTQYF. CDR3 coding DNA: TGTGCCAGTAGTACCTTCTTAGCGGGAGAGAGAACAGATACGCAGTATTTT.

This chain links TRBV7-3 with TRBJ2-7, with D uncertain. Trimming took off 2 bases at V and 1 base at J, with 9 bases between the two ends. CDR3 size: 14 residues. In germline, CDR1 is SGHTA, CDR2 FQGTGA. The CDR3 sequence is CASSLYAASYEQYF. The CDR3 DNA follows: TGTGCCAGCAGCTTATATGCGGCTTCCTACGAGCAGTACTTC. The variable domain in full, completed from reference TRBV7-3 and TRBJ2-7, reads GAGVSQTPSNKVTEKGKYVELRCDPISGHTALYWYRQSLGQGPEFLIYFQGTGAADDSGLPNDRFFAVRPEGSVSTLKIQRTERGDSAVYLCASSLYAASYEQYFGPGTRLTVT.

This clone was recorded once. The chain uses TRBV18 and TRBJ2-7; possibly TRBD1 for D (5 bases). Deletions cut 2 bases from V and 5 bases from J, with 13 bases between. Germline V gene lookup returns CDR1 KGHSH and CDR2 LQKENI. The CDR3 contains 14 residues. CDR3 DNA: TGTGCCAGCTCACCATCCAGGGTTATTAACGAGCAGTACTTC. Its translation is CASSPSRVINEQYF.

With respect to this clone: Other nucleotide sequences from this sample produce the same CDR3. The chain is built from TRBV4-2 and TRBJ1-5; 9 nucleotides match TRBD1. The CDR3 loop spans 15 amino acids. Germline V gives CDR1 LGHNA, CDR2 YNFKEQ. V dropped 1 base and J dropped 2; count of bases not matched to a gene: 0. This CDR3 is CASSQGQGGNQPQHF. The DNA of the CDR3 is TGTGCCAGCAGCCAAGGACAGGGGGGCAATCAGCCCCAGCATTTT.

The CDR3 DNA reads TGTGCCAGCAGCCCCAGGGTTTCTGGATACGAGCAGTACTTC. Translation: CASSPRVSGYEQYF. The chain has TRBV7-6 and TRBJ2-7, with D possibly TRBD1 on 5 matching bases. V was trimmed by 5 bases and J by 4 bases, leaving 15 bases between them. The CDR3 length is 14 residues. The V gene's germline CDR1 is SGHVS and CDR2 FNYEAQ.

The table lists this clone with a count of one. The chain has TRBV19 and TRBJ2-7, with a possible D match to TRBD1 (6 bases). The V end was cut by 3 bases, the J end by 0 bases, with 15 bases between. The CDR3 is 16 amino acids. Germline CDR1 and CDR2: LNHDA and SQIVND (reference sequence). DNA of the CDR3: TGTGCCAGTAGTATTCCCAGGACAGTTAGCTCCTACGAGCAGTACTTC. This codes for CASSIPRTVSSYEQYF.

This clone was seen a handful of times. The gene calls are TRBV6-1 and TRBJ1-5; 11 positions agree with TRBD1. This CDR3 has 16 amino acids. Germline V gives CDR1 MNHNS, CDR2 SASEGT. With V trimmed by 4 bases and J by 5 bases, 7 bases remained unmatched. CDR3 amino acids: CASSAWDRGGYQPQHF. The CDR3 region has the DNA TGTGCCAGCAGTGCCTGGGACAGGGGGGGATATCAGCCCCAGCATTTT.